This T cell receptor (beta chain) is from a study of cytomegalovirus exposure and HLA in healthy donors. 13 Jbeta primers and 60 Vbeta primers were used for the PCR. Profiled with immunoSEQ multiplex PCR; TCRdb holds only in-frame clones, not every one. The sample has approximately 190,000 clones; roughly 80% are singletons. V was trimmed by 4 bases and J by 4 bases, leaving 10 bases between them. Germline CDR1 and CDR2: SGHRS and YFSETQ. The CDR3 extends over 13 amino acids. Among the donors, all were healthy bone marrow donors. In nominal health when sampled, donors likely had unrecorded immune exposures nonetheless.

The rearrangement joins TRBV5-1 to TRBJ2-3, with D maybe TRBD2 (5 bases). Sequencing was carried out using PBMCs. The origin of this receptor is a woman under 30 in good health and CMV-seronegative. Here the CDR3 DNA reads TGCGCCAGCAGCCAGAGGGCCCCAGATACGCAGTATTTT. This translates into CASSQRAPDTQYF.